A single sample gave rise to the 21 T cell receptor beta chains below, sequenced in a study of tumor and adjacent non-tumor tissue in lung cancer. The template was RNA from unsorted bulk tissue. Three rounds of nested PCR, following a modified ARM-PCR protocol, produced the TCRbeta library. One entry per CDR3 protein results from TCRdb running MiXCR on the multiplex PCR reads. The table lists about 79,000 distinct CDR3 sequences, over 55% of them singletons. Sequenced sample: lung tumor tissue. The receptors shown here come from a woman aged 40-49 years with non-small cell lung cancer.

This clonotype was recorded a few times. With a much larger clone just one base away, this may be a read error. V is TRBV5-4 and J is TRBJ2-5; unclear D gene. CDR3 length: 11 residues. With 7 bases removed from V and 5 bases from J, the gap between germline ends came to 9 bases. Per germline, CDR1 SGHNT and CDR2 YYREEE (reference sequence). CDR3 in DNA: TGTGCCAGCGGCCACCTTGAGACCCAGTACTTC. It codes for CASGHLETQYF.

Concerning this clonotype: One end of the junction is discordant with germline, which a read error may explain. CDR3 in DNA: TGCAGCGCCGTCCGCACTAGCGGGAAGATAGCCTACGAGCATTACTTC. It yields the protein CSAVRTSGKIAYEHYF. This rearrangement joins TRBV29-1 to TRBJ2-7; TRBD2 agrees at 10 bases. Germline values: CDR1 SQVTM, CDR2 ANQGSEA. The CDR3 is 16 residues long.

This clonotype came up a few times. V gene TRBV10-3 combines with J gene TRBJ2-3; the D call may be TRBD1 or TRBD2 (6 bases each). Trimming took 3 bases from V and 4 from J, leaving 14 bases between them. The germline V gene encodes CDR1 ENHRY and CDR2 SYGVKD. This CDR3 contains 15 residues. The CDR3 loop is CAISDQSGGADTQYF. The CDR3 DNA reads as TGTGCCATCAGTGATCAGTCCGGGGGCGCAGATACGCAGTATTTT.

To note about this clonotype: A junction end diverges from the germline sequence, so it may reflect a read error. The chain employs TRBV11-3 and TRBJ2-5, with D possibly matching TRBD1 (5 bases). Germline-derived CDR1 and CDR2 are SGHNT and YENEEA. The CDR3 runs to 15 residues. The CDR3, as DNA: TGTGCCAGCACCTTAACATTGGGGCGTCAAGAGACCCAGTACTTC. It encodes CASTLTLGRQETQYF.

This clonotype was seen many times. The rearrangement uses TRBV7-8 and TRBJ2-1; 9 positions match TRBD2. The CDR3 spans 19 residues. Looked up from germline, CDR1 is SGHVS and CDR2 is FQNEAQ. With 2 bases clipped from V and 4 bases from J, the junction kept 15 bases outside the gene matches. Here the CDR3 reads CASSLFGLALDLAYNEQFF. CDR3 nucleotides: TGTGCCAGCAGCTTATTTGGACTAGCGCTTGACCTTGCTTACAATGAGCAGTTCTTC.

Details on this clonotype: The final CDR3 position lacks the conserved phenylalanine or tryptophan, pointing to a likely read error. This chain links TRBV6-1 with TRBJ2-7; TRBD2 aligns across 11 bases. V trimming: 4 bases; J trimming: 7 bases; junction bases outside the gene matches: 9. Germline loops: CDR1 MNHNS, CDR2 SASEGT. The CDR3 runs to 15 residues. Here the CDR3 DNA reads TGTGCCAGCAGTGCCTCACTAGCGGGAGTGGATGAGCAGTACATC. It translates to CASSASLAGVDEQYI.

In the case of this clonotype: At one end, the junction sequence differs from germline, possibly due to a read error. The chain carries TRBV7-2 and TRBJ2-5; 7 bases match TRBD2. The CDR3 loop spans 14 amino acids. Germline-derived CDR1 and CDR2 are SGHTA and FQGNSA. This CDR3 is CASSTGKGRETQYF. DNA of the CDR3: TGTGCCAGCAGCACGGGGAAGGGGCGGGAGACCCAGTACTTT.

This clonotype has a count of ten or more. The chain carries TRBV7-8 and TRBJ2-3; TRBD2 matches 8 bases. With V trimmed by 8 bases and J by 2 bases, 3 bases remained unmatched. This CDR3 contains 13 residues. The germline CDR1 and CDR2 sequences are SGHVS and FQNEAQ. The CDR3 here is CASLRGVTDTQYF. As DNA, the CDR3 is TGTGCCAGCTTGCGGGGGGTCACAGATACGCAGTATTTT.

To note about this clonotype: Because the CDR3 is missing its conserved closing phenylalanine or tryptophan, this is likely a read error. The DNA is left out, because the CDR3 cannot be placed on it with certainty; the CDR3 is given as TCRdb lists it. This chain uses TRBV28 with TRBJ2-7; TRBD1, as called in the table, went unchecked against the DNA. Inclusive of both ends, the CDR3 amounts to 15 amino acids. CDR1 and CDR2 from the germline V gene are MDHEN and SYDVKM. CDR3 amino acids: CASSSDPGGRSVLYI.

A remark on this clonotype: One junction end disagrees with the germline gene, perhaps due to a read error. V usage is TRBV19 and J usage is TRBJ2-7; 7 bases are shared with TRBD1. The CDR3 spans 14 residues. Germline V CDR1 and CDR2: LNHDA, SQIVND (reference sequence). The CDR3 reads CATQGTVGIYEPYF. The DNA of the CDR3 is TGTGCCACCCAAGGGACAGTGGGCATCTACGAGCCGTACTTC. Full variable domain (remainder filled in from reference TRBV19 and TRBJ2-7): DGGITQSPKYLFRKEGQNVTLSCEQNLNHDAMYWYRQDPGQGLRLIYYSQIVNDFQKGDIAEGYSVSREKKESFPLTVTSAQKNPTAFYLCATQGTVGIYEPYFGPGTRLTVT.

With regard to this clonotype: Since the CDR3 does not end with the conserved phenylalanine or tryptophan, this likely comes from a read error. The V and J genes are TRBV11-2 and TRBJ2-3; D may be TRBD1 (6 bases). The CDR3 spans 14 residues. Germline CDR1 is SGHAT and CDR2 is FQNNGV. The CDR3 DNA sequence: TGTGCCAACAGCCGCGCGGGCACGGACAGTACGCAGTATCTT. This sequence encodes CANSRAGTDSTQYL.

For this clonotype: Germline is not matched at one junction end, which may reflect a read error. The chain carries TRBV6-1 and TRBJ2-7, with D possibly called TRBD1 or TRBD2 (5 bases each). Germline assignment: CDR1 MNHNS and CDR2 SASEGT. The CDR3 loop spans 17 amino acids. The CDR3 spells CVSSEGTVSERPYEQYF. CDR3 bases: TGTGTCAGCAGTGAGGGGACGGTTTCTGAGCGACCCTACGAGCAGTACTTC.

This clonotype was seen just once. The missing conserved phenylalanine or tryptophan at the end of this CDR3 makes a read error likely. The DNA is left out, because the CDR3 cannot be placed on it with certainty; the CDR3 is given as TCRdb lists it. J is TRBJ1-5 and V is TRBV21-1. TRBV21-1 constitutes a pseudogene. Termini included, the CDR3 measures 15 amino acids. The CDR3: CASSRGVYSNQPQHS.

The chain uses TRBV11-2 and TRBJ2-7; 11 bases align to TRBD2. The CDR3 is made up of 15 amino acids. With 1 base clipped from V and 6 bases from J, the junction kept 5 bases outside the gene matches. The germline CDR1 and CDR2 sequences are SGHAT and FQNNGV. CDR3 DNA sequence: TGTGCCAGCAGCTTAGTGGGGACTAGCGGCTCCGAGCAGTACTTC. The encoded protein is CASSLVGTSGSEQYF.

As for this clonotype: No conserved phenylalanine or tryptophan is present at the end of the CDR3, so a read error is the likely explanation. CDR3 protein: CGSSLQVASGGYTV. CDR3 DNA sequence: TGTGGCAGCAGTTTACAGGTCGCGAGCGGTGGCTACACCGTC. This rearrangement joins TRBV12-3 or TRBV12-4 to TRBJ1-2, with D possibly matching TRBD1 (5 bases). The CDR3 runs 14 residues.

V is TRBV7-2 and J is TRBJ2-5, with a weak D call TRBD2 (5 bases). The germline CDR1 and CDR2 sequences are SGHTA and FQGNSA. This CDR3 has 14 residues. V shed 8 bases and J shed 1 base, with 14 bases lying between them. The CDR3 nucleotides are TGTGCCAGCTGCGTTGACGGGGTCCAAGAGACCCAGTACTTC. As protein: CASCVDGVQETQYF.

The gene calls are TRBV6-2 or TRBV6-3 and TRBJ2-5; D unclear. CDR1 is MNHEY, CDR2 SVGEGT, per germline. The germline V and J ends were trimmed by 8 bases and 5 bases, with 18 bases remaining between them. The CDR3 loop spans 14 amino acids. For the CDR3, the DNA is TGTGCCAGCGCGTGGGGAACTGACCTGGAGACCCAGTACTTC. As protein: CASAWGTDLETQYF.

Turning to this clonotype: Just one base apart from a much larger clone, this may be a read error. V and J are TRBV24-1 and TRBJ2-5; possibly TRBD1 or TRBD2 for D (6 bases each). The CDR3 is 18 amino acids. V was trimmed by 1 base and J by 5 bases, leaving 22 bases between them. Germline assignment: CDR1 KGHDR and CDR2 SFDVKD. The CDR3 protein is CATSDFRANEGGRETQYF. The CDR3 DNA reads as TGTGCCACCAGTGATTTCCGCGCGAATGAGGGGGGCCGGGAGACCCAGTACTTC.

Note on this clonotype: Since a much larger clone is just one base distant, this may be a read error. J is TRBJ1-2 and V is TRBV29-1; D is ambiguous. This CDR3 has 14 amino acids. Germline CDR1 reads SQVTM; CDR2 reads ANQGSEA. Deletions cut 2 bases from V and 8 bases from J, with 18 bases between. Here the CDR3 DNA reads TGCAGCGTTGAAATATTTGTCAGTACGCAGGGCTACACCTTC. Protein: CSVEIFVSTQGYTF.

The V and J genes are TRBV11-2 and TRBJ2-3; weak D call: TRBD1 (6 bases). In germline, CDR1 is SGHAT, CDR2 FQNNGV. The CDR3 runs to 15 residues. The ends were cut back, 3 bases at V and 8 bases at J, with 18 bases in the middle. The CDR3 reads CASSLAVTGSGTQYF. The CDR3, as DNA: TGTGCCAGCAGCTTGGCAGTTACAGGGTCGGGTACGCAGTATTTT.

About this clonotype: A clone one base away is much larger, so this may be a read error. The chain employs TRBV11-2 and TRBJ2-3, with TRBD2 matching 8 bases. The CDR3 runs 13 residues. CDR1 is SGHAT, CDR2 FQNNGV, per germline. The CDR3 DNA is TGTGACAGCAGCTTCGTAGCGGGGGATACGCAGTATTTT. Translation gives CDSSFVAGDTQYF. Drawing the rest from reference TRBV11-2 and TRBJ2-3, the complete variable domain is EAGVAQSPRYKIIEKRQSVAFWCNPISGHATLYWYQQILGQGPKLLIQFQNNGVVDDSQLPKDRFSAERLKGVDSTLKIQPAKLEDSAVYLCDSSFVAGDTQYFGPGTRLTVL.